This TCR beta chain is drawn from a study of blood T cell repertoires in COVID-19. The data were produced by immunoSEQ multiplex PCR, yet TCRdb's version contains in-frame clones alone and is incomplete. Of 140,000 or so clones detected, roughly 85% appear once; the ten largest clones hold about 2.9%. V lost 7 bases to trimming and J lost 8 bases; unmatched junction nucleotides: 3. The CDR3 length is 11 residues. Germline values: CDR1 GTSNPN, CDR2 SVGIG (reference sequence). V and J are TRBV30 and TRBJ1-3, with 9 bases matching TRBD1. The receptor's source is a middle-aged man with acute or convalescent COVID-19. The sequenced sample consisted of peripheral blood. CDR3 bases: TGTGCCTCAACAGGGGGCCACACCATATATTTT. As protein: CASTGGHTIYF.